Following are 20 T cell receptor beta chains from one sample sequenced in a study of blood T cell repertoires in COVID-19. Sequencing used immunoSEQ multiplex PCR; TCRdb keeps in-frame clones, though not all of them. This sample has approximately 450,000 clones, with approximately 90% found just once. Sequencing was performed on peripheral blood. The receptors were sampled from a woman aged 25 to 39 with acute or convalescent COVID-19.

CDR3 in DNA: TGTGCCAGCAGCTTAGGTAGAAACTATTTGGATGAGCAGTTCTTC. Its translation: CASSLGRNYLDEQFF. V usage is TRBV7-8 and J usage is TRBJ2-1, with no clear D. Deletions cut 1 base from V and 8 bases from J, with 15 bases between. Germline loops: CDR1 SGHVS, CDR2 FQNEAQ. This CDR3 region has 15 residues.

This chain uses TRBV2 with TRBJ2-2; possible D gene TRBD1, 5 bases. Between the trimmed V and J ends, which lost 8 bases and 2 bases, there was a span of 9 bases. CDR3 length: 13 amino acids. Germline V gene data show CDR1 as SNHLY and CDR2 as FYNNEI. As DNA, the CDR3 is TGTGCCAGCGGCAGGGATAACACCGGGGAGCTGTTTTTT. This gives the protein CASGRDNTGELFF. Filled out from reference TRBV2 and TRBJ2-2, the complete variable domain reads EPEVTQTPSHQVTQMGQEVILRCVPISNHLYFYWYRQILGQKVEFLVSFYNNEISEKSEIFDDQFSVERPDGSNFTLKIRSTKLEDSAMYFCASGRDNTGELFFGEGSRLTVL.

This chain joins TRBV29-1 and TRBJ2-7; D not resolved. Germline CDR1 and CDR2: SQVTM and ANQGSEA. Deletions cut 1 base from V and 10 bases from J, with 11 bases between. CDR3 length equals 11 residues. CDR3 nucleotide sequence: TGCAGCGTTGAAGGGTCCGGTATCCAGTACTTC. It translates to CSVEGSGIQYF.

The J gene is TRBJ2-2, the V gene TRBV12-2; TRBD2, the table's D call, was not compared with the DNA. TRBV12-2 is reported as a pseudogene. The CDR3 has 15 amino acids. CDR3 loop: CASRLRPGGNGELFF. In DNA form, the CDR3 reads TGTGCAAGTCGCCTGCGGCCCGGAGGTAACGGGGAGCTGTTTTTT.

This clone was counted once. The rearrangement uses TRBV7-2 and TRBJ2-1, with 9 bases matching TRBD2. The germline V gene encodes CDR1 SGHTA and CDR2 FQGNSA. J lost 0 bases, V lost 8 bases, and 14 bases had no gene match. CDR3 length: 18 residues. CDR3 bases: TGTGCCAGCCAGCAAGAGGGTAGCGGGGGCCGCTCCTACAATGAGCAGTTCTTC. Amino acids: CASQQEGSGGRSYNEQFF.

This chain links TRBV7-2 with TRBJ1-2; 7 bases align to TRBD1. CDR3 length: 14 residues. The germline V gene encodes CDR1 SGHTA and CDR2 FQGNSA. J was trimmed by 2 bases and V by 5 bases; bases with no gene match: 5. The CDR3, as DNA: TGTGCCAGCAGCCCCGGGACAGAAAACTATGGCTACACCTTC. This translates into CASSPGTENYGYTF.

The genes are TRBV4-2 and TRBJ2-7, with 9 bases aligning to TRBD2. This CDR3 has 15 residues. The germline V gene encodes CDR1 LGHNA and CDR2 YNFKEQ. V gave up 3 bases and J gave up 2 bases; unmatched junction bases: 5. The CDR3 reads CASSQGAGGPYEQYF. The CDR3 coding sequence is TGTGCCAGCAGCCAGGGGGCGGGGGGGCCCTACGAGCAGTACTTC.

This chain uses TRBV15 with TRBJ1-1, with TRBD1 as a possible D gene (5 bases). The germline V and J ends were trimmed by 8 bases and 1 base, with 17 bases remaining between them. The CDR3 length is 15 residues. Germline V lookup: CDR1 LNHNV, CDR2 YYDKDF (reference sequence). CDR3 nucleotide sequence: TGTGCCACCGGAGAACCCGGGACTGAGAACACTGAAGCTTTCTTT. Translation gives CATGEPGTENTEAFF.

CDR3 nucleotides: TGTGCCAGTAGTACGGGGTATTCTAGCACAGATACGCAGTATTTT. This gives the protein CASSTGYSSTDTQYF. The chain couples TRBV19 to TRBJ2-3; possibly TRBD2 for D (5 bases). CDR1 is LNHDA and CDR2 is SQIVND in the germline V gene (reference sequence). The CDR3 length is 15 residues. Trimming took 4 bases from V and 0 from J, leaving 11 bases between them. Supplemented by reference TRBV19 and TRBJ2-3, the full variable domain reads DGGITQSPKYLFRKEGQNVTLSCEQNLNHDAMYWYRQDPGQGLRLIYYSQIVNDFQKGDIAEGYSVSREKKESFPLTVTSAQKNPTAFYLCASSTGYSSTDTQYFGPGTRLTVL.

The chain links TRBV4-1 to TRBJ2-7, with 8 positions matching TRBD1. The CDR3 runs 14 residues. The ends lost 3 bases at V and 7 bases at J; junction bases unmatched: 8. The germline V gene has CDR1 MGHRA and CDR2 YSYEKL. CDR3 protein: CASSHPDRDEEQYF. CDR3 bases: TGCGCCAGCAGCCATCCGGACAGGGATGAAGAGCAGTACTTC.

This chain connects TRBV5-1 to TRBJ1-4; a possible D gene is TRBD1 (6 bases). CDR1 and CDR2 from the germline V gene are SGHRS and YFSETQ. Trimming took 4 bases from V and 4 from J, leaving 11 bases between them. The CDR3 extends over 14 amino acids. The CDR3 coding sequence is TGCGCCAGCAGCCGCGAGGGGGTTAATGAAAAACTGTTTTTT. Protein product: CASSREGVNEKLFF.

CDR3 sequence (DNA): TGCGCCAGCAGCCAAGAATCCGGGTCTGGGGCCAACGTCCTGACTTTC. It translates to CASSQESGSGANVLTF. The chain links TRBV4-1 to TRBJ2-6; D unresolved. Germline-derived CDR1 and CDR2 are MGHRA and YSYEKL. Trimming removed 0 bases at V and 1 base at J, with 7 bases between. CDR3 length: 16 amino acids.

This chain uses TRBV30 with TRBJ2-5, with D perhaps matching TRBD1 (6 bases). The CDR3 spans 15 residues. Germline V gene lookup returns CDR1 GTSNPN and CDR2 SVGIG (reference sequence). Trimming removed 5 bases at V and 4 bases at J, with 20 bases between. The CDR3 protein is CAWDTGYQSVETQYF. For the CDR3, the DNA is TGTGCCTGGGATACAGGGTATCAATCGGTAGAGACCCAGTACTTC. The entire variable domain, with the rest obtained from reference TRBV30 and TRBJ2-5, is as follows: SQTIHQWPATLVQPVGSPLSLECTVEGTSNPNLYWYRQAAGRGLQLLFYSVGIGQISSEVPQNLSASRPQDRQFILSSKKLLLSDSGFYLCAWDTGYQSVETQYFGPGTRLLVL.

The chain employs TRBV5-4 and TRBJ1-2; D is ambiguous. The germline gives CDR1 SGHNT, CDR2 YYREEE (reference sequence). Trimming stripped 1 base from V and 4 bases from J, with 23 bases between. The CDR3 loop spans 18 amino acids. As DNA, the CDR3 is TGTGCCAGCAGCTTGAGCCCGGTGATTACCTCGATGTCCTATGGCTACACCTTC. Its translation: CASSLSPVITSMSYGYTF.

V usage is TRBV6-5 and J usage is TRBJ2-1; 9 bases map to TRBD1. The CDR3 is made up of 13 amino acids. Germline CDR1 is MNHEY and CDR2 is SVGAGI. After removal of 10 bases from V and 4 bases from J, the junction contained 5 bases not matched to a gene. The chain's CDR3 is CATGQGSYNEQFF. CDR3 bases: TGTGCCACAGGACAGGGGAGTTACAATGAGCAGTTCTTC.

The chain couples TRBV15 to TRBJ1-3; D unresolved. CDR1 and CDR2 from the germline V gene are LNHNV and YYDKDF (reference sequence). Trimming shortened V by 0 bases and J by 0 bases, and 12 bases separated the two germline ends. The CDR3 consists of 17 residues. The CDR3 reads CATSRDEAIRSGNTIYF. The CDR3 DNA sequence: TGTGCCACCAGCAGAGATGAGGCGATTCGCTCTGGAAACACCATATATTTT.

This clone appeared a single time. The rearrangement joins TRBV27 to TRBJ1-6; 10 bases fit TRBD1. V lost 5 bases, J lost 10 bases, and 5 bases stayed unmatched. The germline V gene has CDR1 MNHEY and CDR2 SMNVEV (reference sequence). The CDR3 is 14 residues long. The CDR3 loop is CASSVGQGHSPLHF. CDR3 coding DNA: TGTGCCAGCAGTGTGGGACAGGGGCACTCACCCCTCCACTTT.

The J gene is TRBJ1-3, the V gene TRBV5-1; no definite D call. The CDR3 covers 14 residues. Germline loops: CDR1 SGHRS, CDR2 YFSETQ. Trimming left V 2 bases short and J 4 bases short, with 10 bases between. CDR3 in amino acids: CASSLVGIGNTIYF. The CDR3 region has the DNA TGCGCCAGCAGCTTAGTTGGCATCGGAAACACCATATATTTT.

This clone was detected once. The gene calls are TRBV2 and TRBJ1-5; D unresolved. The germline V gene encodes CDR1 SNHLY and CDR2 FYNNEI. The length of the CDR3 is 20 residues. V dropped 7 bases and J dropped 6 bases, with 34 bases sitting between them. The CDR3 loop reads CASTYRLHHPRRVNSQPQHF. The CDR3 DNA reads as TGTGCCAGCACCTACCGCCTCCATCATCCGAGGCGGGTCAATAGTCAGCCCCAGCATTTT.

The J gene is TRBJ1-1, the V gene TRBV19; TRBD1 matches at 12 bases. The germline V gene encodes CDR1 LNHDA and CDR2 SQIVND (reference sequence). The junction had 3 bases not matched to a gene; V was cut back by 3 bases and J by 4 bases. The CDR3 has 15 residues. CDR3 amino acids: CASSMGTGGGTEAFF. The CDR3 DNA reads as TGTGCCAGTAGTATGGGGACAGGGGGCGGCACTGAAGCTTTCTTT.